This T cell receptor (beta chain) was profiled in a study of cytomegalovirus exposure and HLA in healthy donors. Though probably carrying unrecorded immune exposures, donors were nominally healthy at sampling. Per germline, CDR1 MNHEY and CDR2 SVGAGI. With V trimmed by 4 bases and J by 5 bases, 7 bases remained unmatched. The length of the CDR3 is 14 residues. As regards this clone: Its target is not known.

General observations from the study: Some V segments (TRBV6-2 and TRBV6-3 among them) were excluded as indistinguishable.

PCR employed 60 Vbeta and 13 Jbeta primers. Profiled with immunoSEQ multiplex PCR; TCRdb holds only in-frame clones, not every one. The sample shows approximately 200,000 clones, 85% of them seen only once. The chain carries TRBV6-5 and TRBJ2-7; 8 nucleotides align to TRBD1. The clonotype originates from a human donor in good health. The sample consisted of PBMCs. The CDR3 spells CASSSGTGNHEQYF. The DNA for the CDR3 is TGTGCCAGCAGTTCGGGGACAGGAAACCACGAGCAGTACTTC.